This T cell receptor (beta chain) was retrieved from a study of T cells after yellow fever vaccination. The wider study: Low-cell-number fractions underwent preparation using SMART-Seq v4 Ultra Low Input. Study-level results: After the booster, 95% to 98% of CD4 and roughly nine tenths of CD8 primary-response clones were re-detected. On re-exposure, the response was weaker but peaked faster, at day 5 versus 15.

In making TCR cDNA, 5'RACE template switching added a universal primer site and UMIs to it. TCRdb independently ran MiXCR on the 5' RACE reads; one entry per CDR3 protein. Of under 300,000 distinct CDR3 sequences listed, 6% to 8% are singletons. The V and J ends lost 1 base and 1 base respectively, with 8 bases between them. Germline V gene data show CDR1 as SGHVS and CDR2 as FQNEAQ. The CDR3 covers 15 residues. This clonotype was detected only a few times. The antigen remains undetermined. The chain has TRBV7-8 and TRBJ1-5; D not resolved. The sample consisted of CD4+ T cells sorted from PBMCs, taken on the day of the yellow fever booster vaccination. This sequence was found in a man aged 25-40 years who received the YFV17D yellow fever vaccine. Written as DNA, the CDR3 is TGTGCCAGCAGCTTAGGACTATGGAGCAATCAGCCCCAGCATTTT. Its protein is CASSLGLWSNQPQHF.